The sequence of this T cell receptor beta chain was determined in a study of cytomegalovirus exposure and HLA in healthy donors. V lost 5 bases, J lost 8 bases, and 28 bases lay in between. The CDR3 has 18 residues. The germline gives CDR1 MGHRA, CDR2 YSYEKL. The table came from immunoSEQ multiplex PCR; TCRdb's copy has only in-frame clones and leaves some out. This table has 150,000 or so clones, 70% to 90% appearing once. J is TRBJ2-1 and V is TRBV4-1; TRBD2 is a possible D gene (6 bases). This receptor was identified in a human donor in good health. Sequenced: PBMCs. The CDR3 loop reads CASSDKKWSGVRGDEQFF. The CDR3 nucleotides read TGCGCCAGCAGCGACAAAAAGTGGTCGGGAGTTAGGGGCGATGAGCAGTTCTTC.